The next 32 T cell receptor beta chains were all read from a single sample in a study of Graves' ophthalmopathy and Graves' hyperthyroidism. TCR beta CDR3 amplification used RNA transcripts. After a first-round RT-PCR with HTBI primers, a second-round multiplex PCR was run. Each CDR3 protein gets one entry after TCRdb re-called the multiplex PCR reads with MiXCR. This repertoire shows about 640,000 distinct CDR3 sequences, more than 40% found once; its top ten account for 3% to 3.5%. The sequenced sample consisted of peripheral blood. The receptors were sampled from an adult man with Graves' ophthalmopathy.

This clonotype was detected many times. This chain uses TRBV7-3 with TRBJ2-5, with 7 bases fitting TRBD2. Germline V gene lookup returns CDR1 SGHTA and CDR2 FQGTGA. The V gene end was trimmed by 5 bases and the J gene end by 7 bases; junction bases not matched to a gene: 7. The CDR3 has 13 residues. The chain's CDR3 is CASSPLGGGTQYF. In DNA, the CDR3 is TGTGCCAGCAGCCCTCTTGGGGGGGGGACCCAGTACTTC. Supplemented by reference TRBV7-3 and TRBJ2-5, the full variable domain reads GAGVSQTPSNKVTEKGKYVELRCDPISGHTALYWYRQSLGQGPEFLIYFQGTGAADDSGLPNDRFFAVRPEGSVSTLKIQRTERGDSAVYLCASSPLGGGTQYFGPGTRLLVL.

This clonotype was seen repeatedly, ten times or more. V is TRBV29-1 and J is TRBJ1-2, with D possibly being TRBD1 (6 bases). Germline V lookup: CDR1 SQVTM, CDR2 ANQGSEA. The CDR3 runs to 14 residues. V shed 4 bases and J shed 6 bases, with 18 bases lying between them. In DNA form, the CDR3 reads TGCAGCGTTGTTTCGGCAGGGGTTGAAGATGGCTACACCTTC. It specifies CSVVSAGVEDGYTF.

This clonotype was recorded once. CDR3 DNA sequence: TGCAGTGCATCTCAGACAGATCAGCCCCAGCATTTT. It yields the protein CSASQTDQPQHF. The chain links TRBV20-1 to TRBJ1-5; D possibly corresponds to TRBD1 (5 bases). The germline V gene encodes CDR1 DFQATT and CDR2 SNEGSKA (reference sequence). Trimming left V 6 bases short and J 5 bases short, with 11 bases between. The CDR3 covers 12 residues.

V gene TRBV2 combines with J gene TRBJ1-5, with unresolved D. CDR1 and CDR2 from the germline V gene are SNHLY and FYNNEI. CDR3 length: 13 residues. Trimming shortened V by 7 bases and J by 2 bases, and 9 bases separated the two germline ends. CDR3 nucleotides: TGTGCCAGCAAACTGCAGGGCAATCAGCCCCAGCATTTT. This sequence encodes CASKLQGNQPQHF.

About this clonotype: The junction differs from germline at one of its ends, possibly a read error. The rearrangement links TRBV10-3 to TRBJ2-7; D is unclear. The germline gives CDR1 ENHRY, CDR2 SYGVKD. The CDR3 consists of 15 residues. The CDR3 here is CASSEAGDNSYEQYF. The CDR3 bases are TGTGCCAGCAGTGAAGCAGGAGACAACTCCTACGAGCAGTACTTC.

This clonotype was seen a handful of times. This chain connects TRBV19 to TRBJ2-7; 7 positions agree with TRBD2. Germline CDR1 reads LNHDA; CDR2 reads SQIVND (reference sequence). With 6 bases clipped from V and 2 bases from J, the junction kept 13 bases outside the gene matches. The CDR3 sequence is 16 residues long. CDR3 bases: TGTGCCAGTAGAGGGAGGGGATCGAGGGTGCCCTACGAGCAGTACTTC. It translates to CASRGRGSRVPYEQYF.

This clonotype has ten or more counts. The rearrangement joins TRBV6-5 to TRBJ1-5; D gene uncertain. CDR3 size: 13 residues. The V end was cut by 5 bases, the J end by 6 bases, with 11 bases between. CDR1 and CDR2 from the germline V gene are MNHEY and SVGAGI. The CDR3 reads CASSVAATQPQHF. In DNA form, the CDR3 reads TGTGCCAGCAGTGTGGCAGCTACTCAGCCCCAGCATTTT.

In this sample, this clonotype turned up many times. The CDR3 DNA is TGTGCCAGCAGTGGTCCGGGACAGGGAGAGAACACCGGGGAGCTGTTTTTT. Translated: CASSGPGQGENTGELFF. J is TRBJ2-2 and V is TRBV2; 9 bases are shared with TRBD1. The CDR3 is 17 residues long. The germline V gene has CDR1 SNHLY and CDR2 FYNNEI. V was clipped by 4 bases and J by 1 base; unmatched bases: 7.

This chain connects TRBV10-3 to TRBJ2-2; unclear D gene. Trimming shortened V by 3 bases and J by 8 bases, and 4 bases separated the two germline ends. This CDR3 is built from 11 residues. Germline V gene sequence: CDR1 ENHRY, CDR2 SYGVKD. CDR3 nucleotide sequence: TGTGCCATCAGTGAAGCGGGGGAGCTGTTTTTT. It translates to CAISEAGELFF.

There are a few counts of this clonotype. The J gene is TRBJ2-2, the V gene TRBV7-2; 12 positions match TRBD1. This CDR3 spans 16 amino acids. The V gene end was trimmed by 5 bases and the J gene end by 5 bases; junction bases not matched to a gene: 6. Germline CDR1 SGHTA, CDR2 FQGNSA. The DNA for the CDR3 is TGTGCCAGCAGCGTCCGGGACAGGGGGCTGACCGGGGAGCTGTTTTTT. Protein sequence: CASSVRDRGLTGELFF.

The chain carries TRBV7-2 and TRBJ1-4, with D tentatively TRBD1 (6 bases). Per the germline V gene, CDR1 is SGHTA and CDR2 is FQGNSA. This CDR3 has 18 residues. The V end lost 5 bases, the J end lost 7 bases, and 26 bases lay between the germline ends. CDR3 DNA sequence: TGTGCCAGCAGCACCTTAGCGGACCCCAGGGGACGATCTGAAAAACTGTTTTTT. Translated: CASSTLADPRGRSEKLFF.

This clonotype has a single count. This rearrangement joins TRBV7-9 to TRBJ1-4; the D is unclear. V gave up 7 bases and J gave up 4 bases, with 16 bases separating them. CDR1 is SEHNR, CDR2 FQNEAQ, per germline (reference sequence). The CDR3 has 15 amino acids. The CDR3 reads CASTTNSVGNEKLFF. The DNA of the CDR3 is TGTGCCAGCACCACAAACTCGGTCGGTAATGAAAAACTGTTTTTT. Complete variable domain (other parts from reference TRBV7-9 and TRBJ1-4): DTGVSQNPRHKITKRGQNVTFRCDPISEHNRLYWYRQTLGQGPEFLTYFQNEAQLEKSRLLSDRFSAERPKGSFSTLEIQRTEQGDSAMYLCASTTNSVGNEKLFFGSGTQLSVL.

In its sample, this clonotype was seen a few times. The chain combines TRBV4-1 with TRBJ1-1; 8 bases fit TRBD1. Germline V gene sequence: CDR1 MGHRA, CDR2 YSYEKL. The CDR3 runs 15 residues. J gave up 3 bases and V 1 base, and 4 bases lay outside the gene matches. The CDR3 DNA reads TGCGCCAGCAGCCAAGGAGGGACAGGCGACACTGAAGCTTTCTTT. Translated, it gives CASSQGGTGDTEAFF.

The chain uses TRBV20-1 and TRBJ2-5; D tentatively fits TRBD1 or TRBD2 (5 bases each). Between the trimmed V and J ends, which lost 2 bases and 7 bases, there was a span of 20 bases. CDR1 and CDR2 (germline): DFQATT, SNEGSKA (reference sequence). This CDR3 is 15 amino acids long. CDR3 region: CSARLAGTPLGTQYF. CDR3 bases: TGCAGTGCTAGACTCGCCGGGACCCCGTTGGGGACCCAGTACTTC.

The CDR3 loop reads CASSPDRRQGVAYEQYF. CDR3 bases: TGCGCCAGCAGCCCTGATAGACGACAGGGTGTTGCCTACGAGCAGTACTTC. The genes are TRBV4-3 and TRBJ2-7; 7 bases align to TRBD1. The trim removed 4 bases at V and 2 bases at J, leaving 14 bases unmatched. The CDR3 totals 17 residues. Looked up from germline, CDR1 is LGHNA and CDR2 is YSLEER.

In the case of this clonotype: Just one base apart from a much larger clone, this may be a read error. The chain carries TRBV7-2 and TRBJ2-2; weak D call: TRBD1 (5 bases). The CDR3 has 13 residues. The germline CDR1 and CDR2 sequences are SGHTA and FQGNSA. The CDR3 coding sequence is TGTGCCGGCAGGCGTCAGGGCCCCGGGGAGCTGTTTTTT. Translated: CAGRRQGPGELFF.

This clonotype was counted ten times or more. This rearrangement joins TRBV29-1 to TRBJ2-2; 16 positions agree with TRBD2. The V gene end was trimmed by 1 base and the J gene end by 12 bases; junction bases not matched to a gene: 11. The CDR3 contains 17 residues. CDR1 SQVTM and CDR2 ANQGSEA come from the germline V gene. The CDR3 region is CSVEAPAGTSGRAKLFF. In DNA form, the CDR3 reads TGCAGCGTTGAAGCACCTGCCGGGACTAGCGGGAGGGCTAAGCTGTTTTTT.

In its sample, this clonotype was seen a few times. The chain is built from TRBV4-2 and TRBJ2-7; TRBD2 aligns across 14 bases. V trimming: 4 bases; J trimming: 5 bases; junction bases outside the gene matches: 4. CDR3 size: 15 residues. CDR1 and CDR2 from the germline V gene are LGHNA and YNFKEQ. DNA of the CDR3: TGTGCCAGCAGCCGAGAGACTAGCGGGGGGGACGAGCAGTACTTC. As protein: CASSRETSGGDEQYF.

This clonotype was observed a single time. For the CDR3, the DNA is TGTGCCGCTAGCAGCAAAGAGACCCAGTACTTC. Translated: CAASSKETQYF. V is TRBV25-1 and J is TRBJ2-5; D possibly corresponds to TRBD2 (5 bases). In germline, CDR1 is MGHDK, CDR2 SYGVNS. The CDR3 totals 11 residues. Trimming removed 11 bases at V and 3 bases at J, with 10 bases between.

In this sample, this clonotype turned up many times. This CDR3 reads CASSPQGGELFF. The CDR3 nucleotides are TGTGCCAGCAGCCCACAGGGCGGGGAGCTGTTTTTT. This chain links TRBV7-2 with TRBJ2-2, with TRBD1 as a possible D gene (6 bases). Germline values: CDR1 SGHTA, CDR2 FQGNSA. V was pared by 5 bases and J by 7 bases, with 8 bases between. This CDR3 comprises 12 residues.

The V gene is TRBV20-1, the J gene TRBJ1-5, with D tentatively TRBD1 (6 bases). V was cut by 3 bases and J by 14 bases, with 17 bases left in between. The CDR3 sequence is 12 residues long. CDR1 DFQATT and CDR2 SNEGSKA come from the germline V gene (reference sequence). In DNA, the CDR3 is TGCAGTGCTAGGGCGTCACAGGGCTACGAGCATTTT. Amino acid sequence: CSARASQGYEHF.

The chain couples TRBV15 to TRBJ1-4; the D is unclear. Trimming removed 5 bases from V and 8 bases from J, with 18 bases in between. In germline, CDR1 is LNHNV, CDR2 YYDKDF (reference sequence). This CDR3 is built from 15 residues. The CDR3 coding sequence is TGTGCCACCAGCTTCCAGGATCAGCCCCAGGAAAAACTGTTTTTT. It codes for CATSFQDQPQEKLFF.

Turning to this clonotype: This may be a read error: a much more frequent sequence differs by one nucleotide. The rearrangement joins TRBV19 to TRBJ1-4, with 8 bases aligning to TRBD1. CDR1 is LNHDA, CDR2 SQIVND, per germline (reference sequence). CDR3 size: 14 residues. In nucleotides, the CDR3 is TGTGCCAGTAGTATATTCAGGGGGCAGGAGAAACCGTTTTTT. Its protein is CASSIFRGQEKPFF.

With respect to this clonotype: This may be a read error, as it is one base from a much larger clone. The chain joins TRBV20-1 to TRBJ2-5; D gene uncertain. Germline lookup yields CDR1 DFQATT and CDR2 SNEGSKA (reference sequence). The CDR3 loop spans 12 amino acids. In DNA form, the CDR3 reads TGCAGTGCTAGTAAGGCAGCCGAGACCCGGTACTTC. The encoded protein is CSASKAAETRYF.

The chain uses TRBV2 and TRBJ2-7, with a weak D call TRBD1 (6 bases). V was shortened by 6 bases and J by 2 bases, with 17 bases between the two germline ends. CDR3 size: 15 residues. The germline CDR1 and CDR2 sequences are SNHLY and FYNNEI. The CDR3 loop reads CASRCDRSSAYEQYF. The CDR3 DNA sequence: TGTGCCAGCAGATGCGACAGGAGCTCAGCCTACGAGCAGTACTTC.

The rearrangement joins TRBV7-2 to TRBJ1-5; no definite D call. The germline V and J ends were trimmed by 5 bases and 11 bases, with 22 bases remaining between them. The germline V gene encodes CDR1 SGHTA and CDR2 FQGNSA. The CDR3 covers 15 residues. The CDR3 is CASSLLAGGAETQHF. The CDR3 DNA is TGTGCCAGCAGCCTCCTAGCGGGAGGAGCAGAGACCCAGCATTTT.

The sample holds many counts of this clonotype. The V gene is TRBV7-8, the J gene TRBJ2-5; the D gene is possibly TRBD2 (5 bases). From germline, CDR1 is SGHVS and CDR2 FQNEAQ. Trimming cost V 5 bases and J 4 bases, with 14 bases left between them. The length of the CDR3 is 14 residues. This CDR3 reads CASSLDPGGETQYF. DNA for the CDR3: TGTGCCAGCAGCCTCGACCCTGGAGGAGAGACCCAGTACTTC. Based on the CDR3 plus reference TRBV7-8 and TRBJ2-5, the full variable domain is GAGVSQSPRYKVAKRGQDVALRCDPISGHVSLFWYQQALGQGPEFLTYFQNEAQLDKSGLPSDRFFAERPEGSVSTLKIQRTQQEDSAVYLCASSLDPGGETQYFGPGTRLLVL.

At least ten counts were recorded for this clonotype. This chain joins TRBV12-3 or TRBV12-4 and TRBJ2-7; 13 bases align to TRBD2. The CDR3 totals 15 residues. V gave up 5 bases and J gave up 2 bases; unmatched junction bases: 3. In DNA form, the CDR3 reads TGTGCCAGCAGTCAACTAGCGGGAGGGCCCTACGAGCAGTACTTC. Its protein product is CASSQLAGGPYEQYF.

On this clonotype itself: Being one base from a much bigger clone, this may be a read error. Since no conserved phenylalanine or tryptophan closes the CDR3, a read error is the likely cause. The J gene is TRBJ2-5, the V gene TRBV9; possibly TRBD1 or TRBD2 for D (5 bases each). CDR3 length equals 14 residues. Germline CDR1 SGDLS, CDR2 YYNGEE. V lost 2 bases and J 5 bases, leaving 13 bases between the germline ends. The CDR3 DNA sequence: TGTGCCAGCAGCGTCGGGGCTAGAGGGGAGACCCAGTACCTC. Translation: CASSVGARGETQYL.

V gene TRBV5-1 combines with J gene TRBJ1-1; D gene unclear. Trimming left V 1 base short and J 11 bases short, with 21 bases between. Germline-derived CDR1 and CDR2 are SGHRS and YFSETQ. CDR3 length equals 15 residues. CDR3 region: CASSLIGQAGAMAFF. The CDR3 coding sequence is TGCGCCAGCAGCTTGATAGGGCAGGCGGGAGCGATGGCTTTCTTT.

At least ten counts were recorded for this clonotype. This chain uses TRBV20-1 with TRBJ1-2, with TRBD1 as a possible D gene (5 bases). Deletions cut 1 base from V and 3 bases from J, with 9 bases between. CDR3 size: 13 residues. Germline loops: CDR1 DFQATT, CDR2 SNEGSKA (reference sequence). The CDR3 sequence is CSARAREDYGYTF. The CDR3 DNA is TGCAGTGCTAGAGCCAGGGAAGACTATGGCTACACCTTC.

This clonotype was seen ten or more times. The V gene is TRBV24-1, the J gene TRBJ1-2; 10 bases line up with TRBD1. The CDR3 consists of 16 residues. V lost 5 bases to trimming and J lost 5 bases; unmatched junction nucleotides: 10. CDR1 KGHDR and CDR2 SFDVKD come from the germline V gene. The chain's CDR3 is CATSAQKGDRGYGYTF. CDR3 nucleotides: TGTGCCACCAGTGCCCAAAAGGGGGACAGGGGATATGGCTACACCTTC.